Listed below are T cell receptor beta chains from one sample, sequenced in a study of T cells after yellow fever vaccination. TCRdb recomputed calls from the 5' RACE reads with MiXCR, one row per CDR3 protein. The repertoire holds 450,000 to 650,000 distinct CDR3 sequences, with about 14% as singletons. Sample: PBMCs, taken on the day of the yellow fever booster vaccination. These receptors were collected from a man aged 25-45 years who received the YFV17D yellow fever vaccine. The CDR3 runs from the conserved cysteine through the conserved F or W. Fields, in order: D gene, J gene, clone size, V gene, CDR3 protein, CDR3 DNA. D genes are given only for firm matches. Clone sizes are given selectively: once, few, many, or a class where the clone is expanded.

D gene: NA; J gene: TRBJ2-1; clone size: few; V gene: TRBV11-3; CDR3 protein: CASSLSWTDNEQFF; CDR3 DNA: TGTGCCAGCAGCCTTTCGTGGACGGACAATGAGCAGTTCTTC
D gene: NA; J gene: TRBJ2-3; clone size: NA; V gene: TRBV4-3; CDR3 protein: CASSHLRETDTQYF; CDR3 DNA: TGCGCCAGCAGCCATCTTCGGGAAACGGATACGCAGTATTTT
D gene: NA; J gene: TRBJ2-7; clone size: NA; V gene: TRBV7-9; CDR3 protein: CASSFDSREQYF; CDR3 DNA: TGTGCCAGCAGCTTCGACAGTCGTGAGCAGTACTTC
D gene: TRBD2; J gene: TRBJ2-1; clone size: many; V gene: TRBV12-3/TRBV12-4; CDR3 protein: CASSPGLAWPYNEQFF; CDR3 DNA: TGTGCCAGCAGTCCCGGACTAGCGTGGCCTTACAATGAGCAGTTCTTC
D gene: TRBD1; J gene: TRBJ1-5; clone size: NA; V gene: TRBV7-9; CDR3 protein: CASSPGTGWIQPQHF; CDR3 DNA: TGTGCCAGCAGCCCTGGGACAGGGTGGATTCAGCCCCAGCATTTT
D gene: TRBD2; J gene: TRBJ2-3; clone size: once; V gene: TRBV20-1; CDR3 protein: CNSAPGLAGVWTQYF; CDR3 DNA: TGCAACTCGGCCCCGGGACTAGCGGGAGTGTGGACGCAGTATTTT
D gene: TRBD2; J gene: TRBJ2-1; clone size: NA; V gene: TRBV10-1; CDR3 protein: CARNLAGGYNEQFF; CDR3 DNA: TGCGCCAGGAACCTAGCGGGAGGTTACAATGAGCAGTTCTTC
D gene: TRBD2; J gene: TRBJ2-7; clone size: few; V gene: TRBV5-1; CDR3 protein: CASSAGLADLYEQYF; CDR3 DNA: TGCGCCAGCAGCGCAGGACTAGCAGACCTCTACGAGCAGTACTTC
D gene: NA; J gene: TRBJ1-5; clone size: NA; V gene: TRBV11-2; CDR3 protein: CASSPWATGPYSNQPQHF; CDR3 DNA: TGTGCCAGCAGCCCATGGGCGACAGGACCCTATAGCAATCAGCCCCAGCATTTT
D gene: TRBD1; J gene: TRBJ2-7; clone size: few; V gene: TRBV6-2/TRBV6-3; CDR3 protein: CASTKTGVREQYF; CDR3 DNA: TGTGCCAGCACCAAAACAGGGGTTCGGGAGCAGTACTTC
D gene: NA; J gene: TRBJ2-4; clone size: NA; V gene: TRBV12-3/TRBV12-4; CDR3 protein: CASAELAKNIQYF; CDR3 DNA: TGTGCCAGCGCAGAGCTAGCCAAAAACATTCAGTACTTC
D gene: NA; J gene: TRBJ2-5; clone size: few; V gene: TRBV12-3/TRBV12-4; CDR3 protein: CASSARFQETQYF; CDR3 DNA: TGTGCCAGCAGTGCCAGGTTCCAAGAGACCCAGTACTTC
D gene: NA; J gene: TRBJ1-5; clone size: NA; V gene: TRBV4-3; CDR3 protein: CASSQEVPHTYSNQPQHF; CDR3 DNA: TGCGCCAGCAGCCAAGAAGTTCCTCACACGTATAGCAATCAGCCCCAGCATTTT
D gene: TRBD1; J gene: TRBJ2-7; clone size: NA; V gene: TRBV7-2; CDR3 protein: CASSPEQGWPGEQYF; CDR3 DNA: TGTGCCAGCAGCCCAGAACAGGGGTGGCCCGGCGAGCAGTACTTC
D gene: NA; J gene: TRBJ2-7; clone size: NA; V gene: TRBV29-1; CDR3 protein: CSVAANNYEQYF; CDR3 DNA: TGCAGCGTTGCCGCCAATAACTACGAGCAGTACTTC
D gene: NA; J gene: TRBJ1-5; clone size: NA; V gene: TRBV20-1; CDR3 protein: CSAKGGGQPQHF; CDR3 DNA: TGCAGTGCTAAAGGTGGAGGTCAGCCCCAGCATTTT
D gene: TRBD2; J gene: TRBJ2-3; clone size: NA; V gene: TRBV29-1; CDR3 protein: CSVVASGGSTDTQYF; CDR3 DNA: TGCAGCGTTGTGGCATCGGGAGGTAGCACAGATACGCAGTATTTT
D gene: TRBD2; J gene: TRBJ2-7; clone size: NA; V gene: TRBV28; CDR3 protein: CASSFPRGGGTYEQYF; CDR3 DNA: TGTGCCAGCAGTTTCCCCCGCGGGGGGGGTACCTACGAGCAGTACTTC
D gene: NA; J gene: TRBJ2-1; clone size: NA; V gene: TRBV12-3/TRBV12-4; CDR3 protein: CASPPRSSSYNEQFF; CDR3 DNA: TGTGCCAGCCCACCCCGTTCAAGCTCCTACAATGAGCAGTTCTTC
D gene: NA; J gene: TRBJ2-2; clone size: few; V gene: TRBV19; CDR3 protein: CASSIPLESGELFF; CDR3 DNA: TGTGCCAGTAGTATCCCCCTCGAGTCCGGGGAGCTGTTTTTT
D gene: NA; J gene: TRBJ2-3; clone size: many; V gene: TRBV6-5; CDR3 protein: CASRVGEGTQYF; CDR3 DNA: TGTGCCAGCAGGGTCGGAGAGGGTACGCAGTATTTT
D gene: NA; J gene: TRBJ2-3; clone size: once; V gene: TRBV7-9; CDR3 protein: CASSSQPGEPTDTQYF; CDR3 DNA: TGTGCCAGCAGCTCCCAGCCAGGGGAGCCCACAGATACGCAGTATTTT
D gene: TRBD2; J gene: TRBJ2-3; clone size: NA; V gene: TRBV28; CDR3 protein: CASRSSGRGSSTDTQYF; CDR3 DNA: TGTGCCAGCAGATCTAGCGGGAGGGGCTCTAGCACAGATACGCAGTATTTT
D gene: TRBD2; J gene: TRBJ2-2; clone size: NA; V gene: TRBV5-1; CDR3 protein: CASSIAGGTGELFF; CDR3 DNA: TGCGCCAGCAGCATAGCGGGAGGCACCGGGGAGCTGTTTTTT
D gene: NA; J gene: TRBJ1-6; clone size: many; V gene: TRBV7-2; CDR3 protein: CASSRQYNSPLHF; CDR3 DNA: TGTGCCAGCAGCCGACAGTATAATTCACCCCTCCACTTT
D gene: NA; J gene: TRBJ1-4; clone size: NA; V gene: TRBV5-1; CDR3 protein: CASSFEDGDPNEKLFF; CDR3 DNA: TGCGCCAGCAGCTTTGAGGACGGGGATCCTAATGAAAAACTGTTTTTT
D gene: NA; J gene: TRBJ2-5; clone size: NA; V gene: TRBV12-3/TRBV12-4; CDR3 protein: CASSLDRQTQYF; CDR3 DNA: TGTGCCAGCAGTTTAGACAGGCAGACCCAGTACTTC
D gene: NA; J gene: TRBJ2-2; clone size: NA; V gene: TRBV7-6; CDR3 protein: CASSLNRGFPGELFF; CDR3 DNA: TGTGCCAGCAGCTTAAATAGGGGCTTCCCCGGGGAGCTGTTTTTT
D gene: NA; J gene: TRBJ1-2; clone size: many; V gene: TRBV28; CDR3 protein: CASSFADNFNYGYTF; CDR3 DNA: TGTGCCAGCAGTTTCGCAGATAATTTTAACTATGGCTACACCTTC
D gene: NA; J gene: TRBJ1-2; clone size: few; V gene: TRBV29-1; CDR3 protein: CSVDQMDSSNYGYTF; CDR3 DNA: TGCAGCGTTGATCAAATGGACAGTAGCAACTATGGCTACACCTTC
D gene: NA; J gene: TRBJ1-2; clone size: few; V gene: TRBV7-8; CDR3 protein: CASSGLLRTGGYTF; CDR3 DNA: TGTGCCAGCAGCGGACTCCTCAGAACCGGGGGCTACACCTTC
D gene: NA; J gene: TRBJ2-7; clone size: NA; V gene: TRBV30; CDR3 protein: CAWTPALRRSSKSYEQYF; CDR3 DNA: TGTGCCTGGACCCCCGCCCTGCGTCGCAGCTCGAAGAGCTACGAGCAGTACTTC
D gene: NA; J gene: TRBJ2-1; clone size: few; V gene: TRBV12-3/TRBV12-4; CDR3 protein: CASSSWGNSYNEQFF; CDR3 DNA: TGTGCCAGCAGCTCTTGGGGGAATTCCTACAATGAGCAGTTCTTC
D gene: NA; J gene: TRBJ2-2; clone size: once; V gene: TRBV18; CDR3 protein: CASSTAQATITGELFF; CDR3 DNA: TGTGCCAGCTCAACTGCGCAAGCAACCATCACCGGGGAGCTGTTTTTT
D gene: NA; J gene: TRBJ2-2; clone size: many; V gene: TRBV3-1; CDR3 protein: CASSQQGATGELFF; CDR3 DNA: TGTGCCAGCAGCCAACAGGGAGCCACCGGGGAGCTGTTTTTT
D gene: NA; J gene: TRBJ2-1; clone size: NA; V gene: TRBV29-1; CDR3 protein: CSVGTMGEQFF; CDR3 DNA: TGCAGCGTTGGGACAATGGGTGAGCAGTTCTTC
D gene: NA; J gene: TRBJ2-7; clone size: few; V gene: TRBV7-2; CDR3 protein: CASSLVVGALHEQYF; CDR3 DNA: TGTGCCAGCAGCTTAGTTGTGGGCGCTCTCCACGAGCAGTACTTC
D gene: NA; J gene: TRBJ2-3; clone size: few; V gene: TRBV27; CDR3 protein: CASREQGWQDTQYF; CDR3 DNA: TGTGCCAGCAGGGAACAGGGATGGCAAGATACGCAGTATTTT
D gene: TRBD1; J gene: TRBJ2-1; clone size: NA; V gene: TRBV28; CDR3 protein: CASSDRPGQGENEQFF; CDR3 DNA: TGTGCCAGCAGCGACCGACCGGGACAGGGGGAAAATGAGCAGTTCTTC
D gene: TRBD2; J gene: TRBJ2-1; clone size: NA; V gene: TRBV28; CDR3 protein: CASSLPSGNYNEQFF; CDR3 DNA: TGTGCCAGCAGTTTGCCTAGCGGGAACTACAATGAGCAGTTCTTC
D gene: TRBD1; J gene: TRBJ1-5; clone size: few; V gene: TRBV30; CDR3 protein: CAWGTGSGNQPQHF; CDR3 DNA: TGTGCCTGGGGGACAGGGTCGGGCAATCAGCCCCAGCATTTT
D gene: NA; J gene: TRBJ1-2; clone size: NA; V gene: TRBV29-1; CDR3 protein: CSVDSSSNYGYTF; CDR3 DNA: TGCAGCGTTGACTCCAGCTCTAACTATGGCTACACCTTC
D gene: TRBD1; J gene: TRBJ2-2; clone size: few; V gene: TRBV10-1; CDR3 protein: CASSTGATGELFF; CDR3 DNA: TGCGCCAGCAGCACAGGGGCCACCGGGGAGCTGTTTTTT
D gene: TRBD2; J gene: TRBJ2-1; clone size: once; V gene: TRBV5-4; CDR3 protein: CASSPPGGGSYNEQFF; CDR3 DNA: TGTGCCAGCAGCCCTCCCGGCGGGGGCTCCTACAATGAGCAGTTCTTC
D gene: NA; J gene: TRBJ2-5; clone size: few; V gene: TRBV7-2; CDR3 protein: CASSLNPGGQGTQYF; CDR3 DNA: TGTGCCAGCAGCTTAAACCCGGGGGGCCAAGGGACCCAGTACTTC
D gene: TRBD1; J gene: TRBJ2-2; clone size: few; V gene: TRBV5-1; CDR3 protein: CASSLTDRGFTGELFF; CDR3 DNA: TGCGCCAGCAGCCTCACGGACAGGGGCTTTACCGGGGAGCTGTTTTTT
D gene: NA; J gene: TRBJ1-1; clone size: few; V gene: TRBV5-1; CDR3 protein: CASSLWEDTEAFF; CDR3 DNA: TGCGCCAGCAGCTTGTGGGAGGACACTGAAGCTTTCTTT
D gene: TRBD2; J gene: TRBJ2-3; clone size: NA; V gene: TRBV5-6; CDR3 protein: CASSLAEREFLDTQYF; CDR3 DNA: TGTGCCAGCAGCTTGGCCGAGCGGGAGTTTTTAGATACGCAGTATTTT
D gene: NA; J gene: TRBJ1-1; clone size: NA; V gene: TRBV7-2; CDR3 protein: CASSLALNTEAFF; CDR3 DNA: TGTGCCAGCAGCTTAGCGTTAAACACTGAAGCTTTCTTT
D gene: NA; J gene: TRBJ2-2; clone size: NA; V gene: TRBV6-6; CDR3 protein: CASSYSKAGELFF; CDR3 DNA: TGTGCCAGCAGTTACTCGAAGGCCGGGGAGCTGTTTTTT
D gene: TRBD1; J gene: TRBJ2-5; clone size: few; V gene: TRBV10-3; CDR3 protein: CAIRTTGGEETQYF; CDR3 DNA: TGTGCCATCAGGACGACAGGGGGCGAAGAGACCCAGTACTTC
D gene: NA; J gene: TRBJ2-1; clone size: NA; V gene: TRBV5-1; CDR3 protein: CASTLRDSANEQFF; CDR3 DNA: TGCGCCAGCACCCTCCGGGACTCGGCCAATGAGCAGTTCTTC